These T cell receptor beta chains were read from a single sample in a study of regulatory T cells in long-lasting Graves disease. TCRdb fed the multiplex PCR reads into MiXCR, producing one record per CDR3 protein. The sample gives 510,000 or so distinct CDR3 sequences, approximately 12% of which show up once; roughly 9.3% is in the top ten. The sample also formed part of further work on T cells in Graves' hyperthyroidism and ophthalmopathy.

Here the sequenced sample was peripheral blood mononuclear cells (PBMCs), taken at new diagnosis, from a patient treated with antithyroid drugs. The receptors originated from a woman aged 25 to 39 with Graves disease. CDR3s include the opening cysteine and the closing phenylalanine or tryptophan. Each record gives: clone size, J gene, D gene, V gene, CDR3 protein, CDR3 DNA. The D gene is left open where the match is weak. Size is stated for part of the rows, as once, few or many counts, or as a class when the clone is expanded.

clone size: few; J gene: TRBJ2-5; D gene: TRBD2; V gene: TRBV7-2; CDR3 protein: CASSLFPSGRETQYF; CDR3 DNA: TGTGCCAGCAGCTTATTTCCTAGCGGGAGAGAGACCCAGTACTTC
clone size: many; J gene: TRBJ2-3; D gene: TRBD2; V gene: TRBV28; CDR3 protein: CASSFLSAGGKADTQYF; CDR3 DNA: TGTGCCAGCAGTTTCTTGTCTGCGGGGGGCAAAGCAGATACGCAGTATTTT
clone size: few; J gene: TRBJ1-2; D gene: .; V gene: TRBV5-1; CDR3 protein: CASNLAGNPYGYTF; CDR3 DNA: TGCGCCAGCAATCTCGCGGGGAACCCCTATGGCTACACCTTC
clone size: many; J gene: TRBJ2-1; D gene: TRBD1; V gene: TRBV11-1; CDR3 protein: CASSWGTGSEQFF; CDR3 DNA: TGTGCCAGCAGCTGGGGGACAGGGAGCGAGCAGTTCTTC
clone size: .; J gene: TRBJ2-2; D gene: .; V gene: TRBV4-1; CDR3 protein: CASTSQGDRLYTGELFF; CDR3 DNA: TGCGCCAGCACCTCACAAGGAGATAGACTATACACCGGGGAGCTGTTTTTT
clone size: many; J gene: TRBJ2-5; D gene: TRBD2; V gene: TRBV28; CDR3 protein: CASRAGGGRETQYF; CDR3 DNA: TGTGCCAGCAGAGCGGGAGGGGGGAGAGAGACCCAGTACTTC
clone size: .; J gene: TRBJ1-5; D gene: TRBD1; V gene: TRBV20-1; CDR3 protein: CSASQGINQPQHF; CDR3 DNA: TGCAGTGCTTCACAGGGGATCAATCAGCCCCAGCATTTT
clone size: many; J gene: TRBJ2-1; D gene: .; V gene: TRBV12-3/TRBV12-4; CDR3 protein: CASNWQGSLYNEQFF; CDR3 DNA: TGTGCCAGCAACTGGCAGGGGTCCTTATACAATGAGCAGTTCTTC
clone size: .; J gene: TRBJ1-6; D gene: .; V gene: TRBV5-1; CDR3 protein: CASSLIEGSPLHF; CDR3 DNA: TGCGCCAGCAGCCTTATCGAGGGTTCACCCCTCCACTTT
clone size: few; J gene: TRBJ2-3; D gene: TRBD2; V gene: TRBV9; CDR3 protein: CASSEGLAGGLGDTQYF; CDR3 DNA: TGTGCCAGCAGCGAAGGACTAGCGGGAGGACTTGGAGATACGCAGTATTTT
clone size: many; J gene: TRBJ2-1; D gene: .; V gene: TRBV13; CDR3 protein: CASSLATQRPYNEQFF; CDR3 DNA: TGTGCCAGCAGCTTAGCAACTCAGAGACCCTACAATGAGCAGTTCTTC
clone size: .; J gene: TRBJ1-2; D gene: .; V gene: TRBV20-1; CDR3 protein: CSVGTDYGYTF; CDR3 DNA: TGCAGTGTAGGGACCGATTATGGCTACACCTTC
clone size: few; J gene: TRBJ1-4; D gene: TRBD1; V gene: TRBV19; CDR3 protein: CASNPDRGEKLFF; CDR3 DNA: TGTGCCAGTAACCCGGACAGGGGTGAAAAACTGTTTTTT
clone size: .; J gene: TRBJ2-7; D gene: TRBD2; V gene: TRBV6-5; CDR3 protein: CASSYLAGGSPYEQYF; CDR3 DNA: TGTGCCAGCAGTTACCTCGCGGGAGGGTCCCCCTACGAGCAGTACTTC
clone size: .; J gene: TRBJ2-5; D gene: .; V gene: TRBV27; CDR3 protein: CASSFDRGGETQYF; CDR3 DNA: TGTGCCAGCAGCTTTGACCGAGGAGGGGAGACCCAGTACTTC
clone size: .; J gene: TRBJ2-3; D gene: TRBD2; V gene: TRBV6-5; CDR3 protein: CASSYHSSGLTDTQYF; CDR3 DNA: TGTGCCAGCAGTTACCACTCTAGCGGCCTCACAGATACGCAGTATTTT
clone size: many; J gene: TRBJ2-1; D gene: TRBD1; V gene: TRBV12-3/TRBV12-4; CDR3 protein: CASRPTGVNEQFF; CDR3 DNA: TGTGCCAGCCGGCCGACAGGGGTCAATGAGCAGTTCTTC
clone size: many; J gene: TRBJ1-5; D gene: .; V gene: TRBV6-1; CDR3 protein: CASSDLWSAFGGQPQHF; CDR3 DNA: TGTGCCAGCAGTGATCTTTGGTCGGCCTTCGGCGGTCAGCCCCAGCATTTT
clone size: few; J gene: TRBJ2-1; D gene: .; V gene: TRBV6-5; CDR3 protein: CASSYERGSQFF; CDR3 DNA: TGTGCCAGCAGTTACGAACGAGGGAGTCAGTTCTTC
clone size: many; J gene: TRBJ1-2; D gene: .; V gene: TRBV27; CDR3 protein: CASSTGIGGYTF; CDR3 DNA: TGTGCCAGCAGTACAGGGATTGGGGGCTACACCTTC
clone size: many; J gene: TRBJ2-7; D gene: .; V gene: TRBV9; CDR3 protein: CASSGGLSGSYEQYF; CDR3 DNA: TGTGCCAGCAGCGGGGGTCTCAGCGGGTCCTACGAGCAGTACTTC
clone size: many; J gene: TRBJ2-7; D gene: TRBD1; V gene: TRBV6-5; CDR3 protein: CASSYGGTGFEQYF; CDR3 DNA: TGTGCCAGCAGTTACGGGGGGACAGGATTTGAGCAGTACTTC
clone size: few; J gene: TRBJ2-2; D gene: TRBD2; V gene: TRBV14; CDR3 protein: CASSQTSGSPSTGELFF; CDR3 DNA: TGTGCCAGCAGCCAAACTAGCGGGAGTCCGAGCACCGGGGAGCTGTTTTTT
clone size: many; J gene: TRBJ2-1; D gene: .; V gene: TRBV11-2; CDR3 protein: CASSAPSLNEQFF; CDR3 DNA: TGTGCCAGCAGCGCCCCTAGCCTCAATGAGCAGTTCTTC
clone size: few; J gene: TRBJ2-6; D gene: TRBD1; V gene: TRBV7-2; CDR3 protein: CASETGNGANVLTF; CDR3 DNA: TGTGCCAGCGAGACAGGGAATGGGGCCAACGTCCTGACTTTC
clone size: many; J gene: TRBJ2-1; D gene: TRBD2; V gene: TRBV12-3/TRBV12-4; CDR3 protein: CASSLVTSGSDYNEQFF; CDR3 DNA: TGTGCCAGCAGTTTAGTGACTAGCGGGAGTGATTACAATGAGCAGTTCTTC
clone size: many; J gene: TRBJ2-7; D gene: .; V gene: TRBV3-1; CDR3 protein: CASSNAISHEQYF; CDR3 DNA: TGTGCCAGCAGCAACGCCATCAGCCACGAGCAGTACTTC
clone size: .; J gene: TRBJ2-7; D gene: .; V gene: TRBV3-1; CDR3 protein: CASSHDQYEQYF; CDR3 DNA: TGTGCCAGCAGCCATGACCAGTACGAGCAGTACTTC
clone size: many; J gene: TRBJ2-5; D gene: TRBD1; V gene: TRBV12-3/TRBV12-4; CDR3 protein: CASSLGQSQETQYF; CDR3 DNA: TGTGCCAGCAGTTTGGGACAGTCCCAAGAGACCCAGTACTTC
clone size: many; J gene: TRBJ2-1; D gene: TRBD2; V gene: TRBV11-2; CDR3 protein: CASSDSLARLAGSSSYNEQFF; CDR3 DNA: TGTGCCAGCAGCGACTCACTCGCTAGACTAGCAGGTTCCTCTTCCTACAATGAGCAGTTCTTC
clone size: few; J gene: TRBJ2-3; D gene: .; V gene: TRBV3-1; CDR3 protein: CASSQLIARPRRSYTDTQYF; CDR3 DNA: TGTGCCAGCAGCCAATTGATAGCTCGGCCGAGGAGGAGCTACACAGATACGCAGTATTTT
clone size: few; J gene: TRBJ1-1; D gene: .; V gene: TRBV12-3/TRBV12-4; CDR3 protein: CASSPQGLSMNTEAFF; CDR3 DNA: TGTGCCAGCAGCCCTCAGGGATTATCGATGAACACTGAAGCTTTCTTT
clone size: many; J gene: TRBJ2-1; D gene: TRBD1; V gene: TRBV12-3/TRBV12-4; CDR3 protein: CASSMITGARYNEQFF; CDR3 DNA: TGTGCCAGCAGCATGATCACAGGGGCTCGCTACAATGAGCAGTTCTTC
clone size: few; J gene: TRBJ2-1; D gene: .; V gene: TRBV15; CDR3 protein: CATSGRISSYNEQFF; CDR3 DNA: TGTGCCACCAGCGGACGGATAAGCTCCTACAATGAGCAGTTCTTC
clone size: few; J gene: TRBJ2-7; D gene: .; V gene: TRBV12-3/TRBV12-4; CDR3 protein: CASSLRLRGSPYEQYF; CDR3 DNA: TGTGCCAGCAGTTTAAGGTTAAGGGGTTCCCCGTACGAGCAGTACTTC
clone size: many; J gene: TRBJ2-5; D gene: .; V gene: TRBV12-3/TRBV12-4; CDR3 protein: CASSPGPYQETQYF; CDR3 DNA: TGTGCCAGCAGTCCTGGGCCATACCAAGAGACCCAGTACTTC
clone size: many; J gene: TRBJ2-5; D gene: .; V gene: TRBV30; CDR3 protein: CAWSVPAVETQYF; CDR3 DNA: TGTGCCTGGAGTGTACCCGCAGTAGAGACCCAGTACTTC
clone size: many; J gene: TRBJ2-7; D gene: .; V gene: TRBV28; CDR3 protein: CASSNQDRTFYEQYF; CDR3 DNA: TGTGCCAGCAGTAATCAGGACCGAACCTTCTACGAGCAGTACTTC
clone size: many; J gene: TRBJ1-5; D gene: .; V gene: TRBV2; CDR3 protein: CASSEFSGNQPQHF; CDR3 DNA: TGTGCCAGCAGTGAATTCAGTGGCAATCAGCCCCAGCATTTT
clone size: many; J gene: TRBJ2-5; D gene: TRBD2; V gene: TRBV27; CDR3 protein: CASSSPGLAGAETQYF; CDR3 DNA: TGTGCCAGCAGTTCGCCGGGACTAGCGGGAGCAGAGACCCAGTACTTC
clone size: .; J gene: TRBJ2-3; D gene: .; V gene: TRBV9; CDR3 protein: CASSVGGGRDTQYF; CDR3 DNA: TGTGCCAGCAGCGTAGGAGGGGGGAGAGATACGCAGTATTTT
clone size: many; J gene: TRBJ2-5; D gene: .; V gene: TRBV9; CDR3 protein: CASSVAGSVWGETQYF; CDR3 DNA: TGTGCCAGCAGCGTAGCTGGTAGTGTATGGGGGGAGACCCAGTACTTC
clone size: .; J gene: TRBJ1-1; D gene: .; V gene: TRBV20-1; CDR3 protein: CSARDLRMNTEAFF; CDR3 DNA: TGCAGTGCTAGAGATTTACGGATGAACACTGAAGCTTTCTTT
clone size: many; J gene: TRBJ2-1; D gene: TRBD2; V gene: TRBV6-2/TRBV6-3; CDR3 protein: CASSPLEGVAGNEQFF; CDR3 DNA: TGTGCCAGCAGTCCCTTAGAGGGGGTAGCGGGAAATGAGCAGTTCTTC